This T cell receptor (beta chain) was found in a study of Graves' ophthalmopathy and Graves' hyperthyroidism. In the study overall: At the time of initial diagnosis and before any treatment, peripheral blood was collected. Regarding the study as a whole: A 13-signature model separated ophthalmopathy from stable hyperthyroidism, reaching about 91% sensitivity and less than 83% specificity cross-validated.

The study enrolled ophthalmopathy donors with moderate-to-severe activity, CAS ≥3, NOSPECS ≥4 and duration under 3 months. Pregnancy or lactation, uncontrolled infections and other autoimmune diseases were grounds for excluding patients. For repertoire sequencing, the TCR beta CDR3 regions were amplified from RNA transcripts. RT-PCR in the first round used HTBI primers; a second-round multiplex PCR followed. TCRdb re-derived calls from the multiplex PCR reads in MiXCR, one entry per CDR3 protein. Seen here are some 520,000 distinct CDR3 sequences, 13% to 15% observed once, and the top ten hold more than 8.5%. A word on this clonotype: Its antigen is as yet unknown.

Trimming left V 2 bases short and J 7 bases short, with 9 bases between. This CDR3 comprises 13 residues. Germline CDR1 is MGHRA and CDR2 is YSYEKL. The clonotype originates from a woman aged 30 to 39 with Graves' ophthalmopathy. The sample was blood. This chain links TRBV4-1 with TRBJ1-5; no clear D gene. CDR3 coding DNA: TGCGCCAGCAGCCAATATGATGGGCAGCCCCAGCATTTT. This gives the protein CASSQYDGQPQHF.